This T cell receptor (beta chain) was sequenced during a study of T cells in Graves' hyperthyroidism and ophthalmopathy (dated by TCRdb to between 2019 and 2020). Concerning the study at large: Peripheral blood was collected at initial diagnosis, before any treatment. The paper reports TCR Vbeta CDR3 sequencing of over 130 peripheral blood samples: approximately 41 ophthalmopathy, fewer than 80 hyperthyroidism and 17 progressor patients. The approximately 100 discovery patients were randomly split 7:3 into training and test sets. To identify TCR V-J signatures that set the groups apart, the researchers used a discovery cohort of 100 patients, made up of roughly 45 with Graves' ophthalmopathy and some 60 with stable Graves' hyperthyroidism. Following sampling, methimazole starting at 30 mg daily was given to hyperthyroidism patients, and high-dose intravenous methylprednisolone was given to ophthalmopathy patients. In roughly six Graves' hyperthyroidism patients, the study also compared T-cell repertoires from thyroid tissue with T-cell repertoires from blood. Prospective prediction of ophthalmopathy was tested in an independent validation cohort consisting of roughly 20 hyperthyroidism patients and some 15 patients who later progressed to ophthalmopathy.

This clonotype was recorded a few times. No cognate antigen has been identified for it. No qualities accompany the bases; no much larger clone lies one base away. A patient counted as having stable Graves' hyperthyroidism if no progression to ophthalmopathy occurred over 18 months of follow-up. Hyperthyroidism patients were newly diagnosed, with disease duration under 2 months, and aged 18 to 65 years. The study excluded patients with uncontrolled infections, other autoimmune diseases, pregnancy or lactation. Diagnoses were based on clinical symptoms, serum thyroxine and TRAb, thyroid ultrasound and orbital computed tomography. PBMCs were separated from roughly 10 ml of fresh peripheral blood using Ficoll-Paque density gradient centrifugation. Trizol reagent was used to extract total RNA, and RNA quality was then checked on an Agilent 2100 Bioanalyzer. Results and caveats for the whole study, not just this receptor: In validation, the model predicted progression to ophthalmopathy a median of around 6.5 months before onset, with 70% to 71% sensitivity and 72.22% specificity. Most expanded thyroid clonotypes (frequency above 0.001) were also detected in blood, suggesting blood repertoires may reflect thyroid immune responses. No statistical method was used to set the sample size in advance, and investigators knew the group allocation. A model built on a 13 V-J signature distinguished ophthalmopathy from stable hyperthyroidism, reaching 87.88% sensitivity and 81.08% specificity in cross-validation and 80%/75% in testing.

TCR beta CDR3 regions were amplified from RNA transcripts. The TCR CDR3 was subjected to a first round of RT-PCR using the HTBI primer set and the Qiagen OneStep RT-PCR kit. A second multiplex PCR round built the libraries, followed by size selection and purification. Sequencing of the libraries was done on an Illumina HiSeq2000 using paired-end 100 bp reads. Per the source publication's procedure: SOAPnuke was used to process the raw data, throwing out any read that contained adapters or uncalled bases, had a mean Phred below 15, or lacked an exact constant-primer or identifier match. High-quality paired reads were merged with COPE v1.2.5, and unique nucleotide sequences were defined as clonotypes. MiTCR v1.1 was used to align the clonotypes against IMGT TRBV, TRBD and TRBJ reference segments. The analysis was restricted to V-J combinations with a frequency above 0.0001, which together covered approximately 99% of the repertoires. A TCS score was defined as the ratio of F50 (clonal expansion) to E x V (chaos), with BLOSUM62-based TCRdist applied between CDR3 peptides within each V-J. Welch's t-statistics and random forest reduced around 510 V-J features to 13, which were used in a naive Bayes classifier (R e1071). TCRdb applied fastp at Q25 and MiXCR to the public reads, then kept only in-frame beta chains. Rows merge per CDR3 protein into single entries with the most common DNA and genes. The V and J calls were determined by TCRdb, not by the authors. The sample table shows some 720,000 distinct CDR3 sequences, and less than 20% are seen once. The ten largest clonotypes hold 8.4% of the sample.

V is pared back by 4 bases and J by 0 bases, with 15 bases lying between the germline termini. The CDR3 has 16 amino acids, counting the end cysteine and phenylalanine. Of the read, only the CDR3 DNA is kept; its 48 bases are in frame from base 1. The germline V gene specifies MGHDK as CDR1 and SYGVNS as CDR2. The source is a man younger than 35 with Graves' hyperthyroidism. This sequence uses TRBV25-1 and TRBJ1-1, and the D gene may be TRBD1, 5 bases matching. The sample taken for sequencing was blood. CDR3 protein: CASSADGGLMNTEAFF. The DNA sequence is given as TGTGCCAGCAGTGCCGACGGGGGACTAATGAACACTGAAGCTTTCTTT.